Listed below are T cell receptor beta chains from one sample, sequenced in a study of cytomegalovirus exposure and HLA in healthy donors. The protocol was immunoSEQ multiplex PCR, while the TCRdb copy is restricted to in-frame clones and leaves out a portion. The sample contains approximately 38,000 clones, roughly 82% of which appear only once. Sequencing input: PBMCs. These receptors all stem from a woman between 18 and 29 years old in good health and CMV-seropositive. CDR3s include the opening cysteine and the closing phenylalanine or tryptophan. The D gene is left open where the match is weak. Only some rows state a clone size, as once, few, many or a class for expanded clones.

d_call	v_call	clone_size	j_call	cdr3_aa	cdr3_nt
TRBD2	TRBV7-4	.	TRBJ2-3	CASSLRGLAGEPVDGTDTQYF	TGTGCCAGCAGCTTAAGGGGACTAGCGGGAGAGCCGGTCGACGGGACAGATACGCAGTATTTT
TRBD1	TRBV5-1	.	TRBJ2-3	CASSLGQADTDTQYF	TGCGCCAGCAGCTTAGGACAGGCGGACACAGATACGCAGTATTTT
.	TRBV7-3	.	TRBJ2-3	CASSFYGSTDTQYF	TGTGCCAGCAGCTTCTACGGTAGCACAGATACGCAGTATTTT
.	TRBV25-1	few	TRBJ2-7	CASSEQGIPYEQYF	TGTGCCAGCAGTGAGCAGGGGATTCCCTACGAGCAGTACTTC
TRBD1	TRBV15	.	TRBJ1-2	CATSSMAGGDGYTF	TGTGCCACCAGCAGTATGGCAGGGGGCGATGGCTACACCTTC
.	TRBV9	.	TRBJ2-7	CASSVSGDSAYEQYF	TGTGCCAGCAGCGTTTCAGGAGACAGTGCCTACGAGCAGTACTTC
.	TRBV25-1	.	TRBJ2-3	CASMGDTGTDTQYF	TGTGCCTCTATGGGGGACACCGGCACAGATACGCAGTATTTT
TRBD2	TRBV30	once	TRBJ2-2	CACQGLAVNTGELFF	TGTGCCTGCCAGGGACTAGCGGTTAACACCGGGGAGCTGTTTTTT
.	TRBV6-1	.	TRBJ1-2	CASRPGGGSYGYTF	TGTGCCAGCAGACCCGGGGGAGGAAGCTATGGCTACACCTTC
.	TRBV19	.	TRBJ2-6	CASSRRQDLSGANVLTF	TGTGCCAGTAGTCGAAGACAGGACCTCTCTGGGGCCAACGTCCTGACTTTC
.	TRBV5-1	.	TRBJ1-1	CASSLVRVGGNTEAFF	TGCGCCAGCAGCTTGGTCCGGGTAGGAGGGAACACTGAAGCTTTCTTT
TRBD2	TRBV6-4	few	TRBJ2-3	CASSGQAGSTDTQYF	TGTGCCAGCAGTGGACAAGCGGGGTCCACAGATACGCAGTATTTT
.	TRBV19	.	TRBJ2-7	CASSITSYYEQYF	TGTGCCAGTAGTATAACGAGCTACTACGAGCAGTACTTC
TRBD2	TRBV19	once	TRBJ2-5	CASSITPSMAGGPQETQYF	TGTGCCAGTAGTATAACCCCCTCTATGGCGGGAGGCCCGCAAGAGACCCAGTACTTC
TRBD1	TRBV2	.	TRBJ1-1	CASSETGGEISEAFF	TGTGCCAGCAGTGAGACAGGGGGGGAGATTTCTGAAGCTTTCTTT
TRBD2	TRBV9	.	TRBJ2-7	CASSVGGAGAPYEQYF	TGTGCCAGCAGCGTAGGTGGGGCGGGAGCCCCCTACGAGCAGTACTTC
TRBD2	TRBV7-6	.	TRBJ2-1	CASSLGLAGIYNEQFF	TGTGCCAGCAGCCTCGGACTAGCGGGAATATACAATGAGCAGTTCTTC
.	TRBV11-2	once	TRBJ2-7	CASSPQGLVVEQYF	TGTGCCAGCAGTCCGCAGGGGTTAGTCGTCGAGCAGTACTTC
.	TRBV27	.	TRBJ2-2	CASSIQGRWTGTGELFF	TGTGCCAGCAGTATCCAAGGGAGGTGGACCGGCACCGGGGAGCTGTTTTTT
TRBD1	TRBV28	.	TRBJ2-3	CASSPGTGYADTQYF	TGTGCCAGCAGTCCCGGGACAGGGTACGCAGATACGCAGTATTTT
TRBD1	TRBV10-3	.	TRBJ1-1	CAITADRGDTEAFF	TGTGCCATCACCGCGGACAGGGGGGACACTGAAGCTTTCTTT
.	TRBV2	few	TRBJ1-3	CASTRSGNTIYF	TGTGCCAGCACCAGATCTGGAAACACCATATATTTT
TRBD1	TRBV7-2	.	TRBJ2-6	CASSFRRQGSGGANVLTF	TGTGCCAGCAGCTTCCGCAGACAGGGGTCAGGGGGGGCCAACGTCCTGACTTTC
TRBD1	TRBV19	once	TRBJ1-1	CASTPMGQQNTEAFF	TGTGCCAGTACCCCGATGGGACAGCAGAACACTGAAGCTTTCTTT
TRBD2	TRBV19	.	TRBJ2-3	CASSNGIRGGRKAPSTDTQYF	TGTGCCAGTAGTAATGGGATTAGGGGCGGGAGGAAAGCACCAAGCACAGATACGCAGTATTTT
.	TRBV5-1	.	TRBJ2-1	CASSPETGSSYNEQFF	TGCGCCAGCAGCCCCGAAACTGGGAGCTCCTACAATGAGCAGTTCTTC
.	TRBV2	.	TRBJ2-1	CASSEEATDEQFF	TGTGCCAGCAGTGAAGAAGCAACGGATGAGCAGTTCTTC
TRBD1	TRBV7-9	once	TRBJ2-2	CASSPQVGQGAPGELFF	TGTGCCAGCAGCCCTCAAGTCGGACAGGGGGCGCCCGGGGAGCTGTTTTTT
.	TRBV7-6	medium-sized	TRBJ2-7	CASSSTTSSYEQYF	TGTGCCAGCAGCTCCACGACTAGTTCCTACGAGCAGTACTTC